The 15 T cell receptor beta chains below come from one sample, sequenced in a study of response to subunit inactivated influenza vaccine. TCRdb recomputed calls from the RT-PCR reads with MiXCR, one row per CDR3 protein. The table records 530,000 or so distinct CDR3 sequences, 12% to 15% of them present only once. The input for sequencing was PBMCs from blood, taken roughly 12 days after vaccination. The receptors originated from a man in his forties or fifties who received an inactivated influenza vaccine.

This clonotype appeared many times. The chain combines TRBV10-3 with TRBJ2-7; 7 bases are a match to TRBD1. The trim removed 2 bases at V and 2 bases at J, leaving 3 bases unmatched. This CDR3 comprises 14 residues. Germline values: CDR1 ENHRY, CDR2 SYGVKD. CDR3 nucleotides: TGTGCCATCAGTGAGACCGGGACAGCCTACGAGCAGTACTTC. Protein product: CAISETGTAYEQYF.

V gene TRBV25-1 combines with J gene TRBJ2-2; D uncertain. Deletions cut 4 bases from V and 0 bases from J, with 9 bases between. In germline, CDR1 is MGHDK, CDR2 SYGVNS. There are 15 residues in the CDR3. CDR3 residues: CASSVRLANTGELFF. The CDR3 DNA is TGTGCCAGCAGTGTCAGGCTAGCGAACACCGGGGAGCTGTTTTTT. Drawing the rest from reference TRBV25-1 and TRBJ2-2, the complete variable domain is EADIYQTPRYLVIGTGKKITLECSQTMGHDKMYWYQQDPGMELHLIHYSYGVNSTEKGDLSSESTVSRIRTEHFPLTLESARPSHTSQYLCASSVRLANTGELFFGEGSRLTVL.

This clonotype has a handful of counts. This rearrangement joins TRBV20-1 to TRBJ2-7; 11 positions match TRBD2. V was clipped by 1 base and J by 6 bases; unmatched bases: 8. CDR1 is DFQATT and CDR2 is SNEGSKA in the germline V gene (reference sequence). The CDR3 runs to 15 residues. This CDR3 reads CSARVPTSGIGEQYF. CDR3 DNA sequence: TGCAGTGCTAGAGTCCCGACTAGCGGGATTGGCGAGCAGTACTTC.

Only a few counts were recorded for this clonotype. The chain recombines TRBV12-3 or TRBV12-4 with TRBJ2-2; TRBD1 matches at 7 bases. This CDR3 has 16 residues. V dropped 7 bases and J dropped 0; count of bases not matched to a gene: 8. CDR3 sequence reads: CASIRDRLANTGELFF. CDR3 DNA: TGTGCCAGCATTCGGGACAGACTCGCGAACACCGGGGAGCTGTTTTTT.

The rearrangement uses TRBV5-1 and TRBJ2-2; possibly TRBD1 for D (6 bases). CDR3 length: 15 residues. Trimming removed 3 bases at V and 0 bases at J, with 9 bases between. Germline V gene lookup returns CDR1 SGHRS and CDR2 YFSETQ. This chain's CDR3 is CASSWTATNTGELFF. In nucleotides, the CDR3 is TGCGCCAGCAGCTGGACAGCAACGAACACCGGGGAGCTGTTTTTT.

This clonotype was picked up many times. The chain employs TRBV29-1 and TRBJ2-7; the D gene is possibly TRBD2 (6 bases). CDR3 length equals 12 residues. V dropped 3 bases and J dropped 3 bases, with 9 bases sitting between them. Germline loops: CDR1 SQVTM, CDR2 ANQGSEA. CDR3 coding DNA: TGCAGCGTTGATGTCGGGAGCTACGAGCAGTACTTC. This translates into CSVDVGSYEQYF.

The CDR3 DNA is TGTGCCAGCTCACCATCGCCTAGCGGGGACACCGGGGAGCTGTTTTTT. Protein sequence: CASSPSPSGDTGELFF. This sequence joins TRBV18 and TRBJ2-2; the match to TRBD2 covers 9 bases. There are 16 residues in the CDR3. The junction had 4 bases not matched to a gene; V was cut back by 2 bases and J by 3 bases. Germline-derived CDR1 and CDR2 are KGHSH and LQKENI.

J is TRBJ2-1 and V is TRBV13; TRBD1 or TRBD2 may be the D gene (6 bases each). In germline, CDR1 is PRHDT, CDR2 FYEKMQ (reference sequence). The V and J ends lost 2 bases and 6 bases respectively, with 17 bases between them. The CDR3 spans 16 residues. CDR3 sequence reads: CASSLSAPGEANEQFF. The CDR3 DNA follows: TGTGCCAGCAGCTTATCGGCGCCAGGGGAGGCCAATGAGCAGTTCTTC.

V gene TRBV20-1 combines with J gene TRBJ2-7, with D possibly TRBD1 on 5 matching bases. There are 13 residues in the CDR3. From germline, CDR1 is DFQATT and CDR2 SNEGSKA (reference sequence). The germline V and J ends were trimmed by 5 bases and 6 bases, with 17 bases remaining between them. The CDR3 is CSARAPPGLEQYF. The CDR3 DNA is TGCAGTGCTCGGGCGCCCCCAGGGCTCGAGCAGTACTTC.

A few counts support this clonotype. The gene calls are TRBV7-9 and TRBJ2-3, with D possibly matching TRBD2 (5 bases). The germline V gene encodes CDR1 SEHNR and CDR2 FQNEAQ (reference sequence). The CDR3 extends over 15 amino acids. V lost 4 bases, J lost 0 bases, and 11 bases lay in between. The CDR3 region has the DNA TGTGCCAGCAGCTCCGGGGTACGAAGCACAGATACGCAGTATTTT. Protein: CASSSGVRSTDTQYF.

The sample holds a few counts of this clonotype. The V call is TRBV10-3, the J call TRBJ1-6, with 9 positions matching TRBD1. This CDR3 is 13 amino acids long. The trim removed 7 bases at V and 8 bases at J, leaving 3 bases unmatched. Germline values: CDR1 ENHRY, CDR2 SYGVKD. The chain's CDR3 is CAINGDRDSPLHF. The CDR3 bases are TGTGCCATCAATGGGGACAGGGATTCACCCCTCCACTTT.

This clonotype was seen a handful of times. V usage is TRBV7-2 and J usage is TRBJ2-5; 9 nucleotides align to TRBD1. Trimming took 3 bases from V and 1 from J; bases not matched to a gene: 3. This CDR3 contains 15 residues. CDR1 and CDR2 from the germline V gene are SGHTA and FQGNSA. The CDR3 nucleotides read TGTGCCAGCAGCTTTAACAGGGGGCCCCAAGAGACCCAGTACTTC. Translated, it gives CASSFNRGPQETQYF.

This chain joins TRBV5-1 and TRBJ2-3; 8 nucleotides match TRBD2. The CDR3 covers 16 residues. Trimming cost V 3 bases and J 0 bases; bases outside gene matches: 6. From germline, CDR1 is SGHRS and CDR2 YFSETQ. As DNA, the CDR3 is TGCGCCAGCAGCTCGGGGGGGGCCCGCAGCACAGATACGCAGTATTTT. Translation gives CASSSGGARSTDTQYF.

The rearrangement uses TRBV3-1 and TRBJ1-6; no firm D call. V lost 0 bases to trimming and J lost 10 bases, with 7 bases between them. The CDR3 spans 13 residues. Germline loops: CDR1 LGHDT, CDR2 YNNKEL (reference sequence). CDR3 protein: CASSQDGESPLHF. In nucleotides, the CDR3 is TGTGCCAGCAGCCAAGATGGGGAATCACCCCTCCACTTT.

V is TRBV19 and J is TRBJ2-3; 11 bases fit TRBD1. The trim removed 3 bases at V and 4 bases at J, leaving 3 bases unmatched. Germline CDR1 and CDR2: LNHDA and SQIVND (reference sequence). The length of the CDR3 is 15 residues. CDR3 in DNA: TGTGCCAGTAGTATTGCGGGACAGGGGGCAGATACGCAGTATTTT. This sequence encodes CASSIAGQGADTQYF.